The 24 T cell receptor beta chains given below trace back to one sample, sequenced in a study of shared clonotypes between healthy human individuals. This table comes from immunoSEQ multiplex PCR, and its TCRdb copy is limited to in-frame clones, with some not included. The table has about 1.1 million clones, about 80% seen once. Sequencing was carried out using memory CD4+ T cells from PBMCs. Subset of the sample: CD45RA-negative fraction. The source is a man in his late teens or twenties in good health. Some clones in this sample may be carry-over from other donors' samples.

The chain couples TRBV2 to TRBJ1-3; D gene ambiguous. CDR3 length equals 15 residues. Trimming took 5 bases from V and 4 from J, leaving 15 bases between them. Germline assignment: CDR1 SNHLY and CDR2 FYNNEI. CDR3 protein: CASSPAGDRGNTIYF. The CDR3 nucleotides read TGTGCCAGCAGTCCCGCCGGGGATAGAGGAAACACCATATATTTT.

The chain links TRBV19 to TRBJ1-5; D uncertain. The V gene's germline CDR1 is LNHDA and CDR2 SQIVND (reference sequence). The CDR3 is 14 residues long. V lost 2 bases and J lost 5, with 10 bases in between. In DNA form, the CDR3 reads TGTGCCAGTAGTATATCCTTATTAGATCAGCCCCAGCATTTT. The encoded protein is CASSISLLDQPQHF.

The J gene is TRBJ1-3, the V gene TRBV15; D call uncertain. The CDR3 extends over 14 amino acids. Looked up from germline, CDR1 is LNHNV and CDR2 is YYDKDF (reference sequence). V shed 0 bases and J shed 3 bases, with 6 bases lying between them. This CDR3 is CATSRDQFGNTIYF. For the CDR3, the DNA is TGTGCCACCAGCAGAGACCAATTTGGAAACACCATATATTTT.

A single count supports this clone. This chain uses TRBV4-3 with TRBJ2-2; D not resolved. The CDR3 has 17 amino acids. Germline assignment: CDR1 LGHNA and CDR2 YSLEER. The V and J ends lost 1 base and 4 bases respectively, with 16 bases between them. DNA for the CDR3: TGCGCCAGCAGCCAAGGTGTCAGCAGGTATCCCACCGGGGAGCTGTTTTTT. Its translation is CASSQGVSRYPTGELFF.

The V gene is TRBV18, the J gene TRBJ2-3; possibly TRBD1 for D (5 bases). V was pared by 4 bases and J by 4 bases, with 12 bases between. This CDR3 region has 14 residues. Germline CDR1 KGHSH, CDR2 LQKENI. The CDR3 nucleotides read TGTGCCAGCTCACAAGACAGTAACTCAGATACGCAGTATTTT. It translates to CASSQDSNSDTQYF.

V and J are TRBV2 and TRBJ1-5; D possibly corresponds to TRBD1 (6 bases). The CDR3 is made up of 15 amino acids. Germline assignment: CDR1 SNHLY and CDR2 FYNNEI. The ends were cut back, 2 bases at V and 3 bases at J, with 11 bases in the middle. The CDR3 DNA reads as TGTGCCAGCAGTGAACAGGGGTTAGACAATCAGCCCCAGCATTTT. It translates to CASSEQGLDNQPQHF. The whole variable domain, filled in from reference TRBV2 and TRBJ1-5, reads EPEVTQTPSHQVTQMGQEVILRCVPISNHLYFYWYRQILGQKVEFLVSFYNNEISEKSEIFDDQFSVERPDGSNFTLKIRSTKLEDSAMYFCASSEQGLDNQPQHFGDGTRLSIL.

This chain joins TRBV19 and TRBJ2-5, with TRBD1 matching over 8 bases. V lost 5 bases, J lost 5 bases, and 7 bases stayed unmatched. CDR1 and CDR2 (germline): LNHDA, SQIVND (reference sequence). The CDR3 totals 14 residues. The CDR3 loop reads CASSASGGLETQYF. The CDR3 DNA follows: TGTGCCAGTAGTGCATCAGGGGGCTTGGAGACCCAGTACTTC.

The table lists this clone with a count of one. The sample has other DNA sequences that encode this CDR3 too. The genes are TRBV18 and TRBJ2-3; D is possibly TRBD1 (6 bases). Germline CDR1 and CDR2: KGHSH and LQKENI. This CDR3 comprises 15 residues. Deletions cut 3 bases from V and 0 bases from J, with 10 bases between. The CDR3 protein is CASSPPDSSTDTQYF. The CDR3 DNA reads TGTGCCAGCTCACCTCCGGACAGTAGCACAGATACGCAGTATTTT.

About this clone itself: Other DNA sequences in this specimen translate into the identical CDR3. The chain employs TRBV28 and TRBJ2-3; no clear D gene. The CDR3 is 12 amino acids. Germline V gene lookup returns CDR1 MDHEN and CDR2 SYDVKM. Between the trimmed V and J ends, which lost 3 bases and 3 bases, there was a span of 4 bases. The CDR3 DNA reads as TGTGCCAGCAGTTTGGGGACAGATACGCAGTATTTT. It yields the protein CASSLGTDTQYF.

The rearrangement uses TRBV5-1 and TRBJ1-6; the match to TRBD1 covers 12 bases. The CDR3 is made up of 17 amino acids. Germline CDR1 is SGHRS and CDR2 is YFSETQ. The trim removed 4 bases at V and 9 bases at J, leaving 11 bases unmatched. CDR3 sequence (DNA): TGCGCCAGCAGCGGGCCGGGACAGGGGGCGCAGCTTTCACCCCTCCACTTT. Amino acid sequence: CASSGPGQGAQLSPLHF.

V and J are TRBV18 and TRBJ2-1, with TRBD2 identical over 13 bases. The trim removed 4 bases at V and 8 bases at J, leaving 8 bases unmatched. Germline values: CDR1 KGHSH, CDR2 LQKENI. CDR3 length: 16 residues. The CDR3 region is CASSRLAGGPLDEQFF. The CDR3 region has the DNA TGTGCCAGCTCACGACTAGCGGGAGGACCCTTGGATGAGCAGTTCTTC.

This chain links TRBV27 with TRBJ1-2; D not certain. The CDR3 is 13 amino acids. Germline V gene data show CDR1 as MNHEY and CDR2 as SMNVEV (reference sequence). Trimming pared 6 bases from V and 7 bases from J, leaving 15 bases between. This CDR3 is CASRQGLTTGYTF. The DNA for the CDR3 is TGTGCCAGCAGGCAAGGACTGACTACTGGCTACACCTTC.

As to this clone: Other DNA sequences within the sample encode an identical CDR3. The V gene is TRBV5-4, the J gene TRBJ2-5, with D uncertain. CDR3 length: 13 residues. Germline CDR1 reads SGHNT; CDR2 reads YYREEE (reference sequence). V dropped 1 base and J dropped 1 base, with 5 bases sitting between them. This CDR3 is CASSLLSQETQYF. The CDR3 nucleotides are TGTGCCAGCAGCTTGCTTTCCCAAGAGACCCAGTACTTC.

The V gene is TRBV11-2, the J gene TRBJ1-2, with D perhaps TRBD1 (5 bases). CDR1 is SGHAT, CDR2 FQNNGV, per germline. V shed 5 bases and J shed 3 bases, with 13 bases lying between them. The CDR3 totals 14 residues. CDR3 residues: CASSTRATHYGYTF. The CDR3 DNA sequence: TGTGCCAGCAGCACCAGGGCCACACACTATGGCTACACCTTC. The full variable domain, with the rest looked up from reference TRBV11-2 and TRBJ1-2, is EAGVAQSPRYKIIEKRQSVAFWCNPISGHATLYWYQQILGQGPKLLIQFQNNGVVDDSQLPKDRFSAERLKGVDSTLKIQPAKLEDSAVYLCASSTRATHYGYTFGSGTRLTVV.

The rearrangement joins TRBV6-1 to TRBJ2-4, with a weak D call TRBD1 (6 bases). V lost 4 bases, J lost 1 base, and 17 bases lay in between. Per the germline V gene, CDR1 is MNHNS and CDR2 is SASEGT. The CDR3 has 17 residues. Here the CDR3 DNA reads TGTGCCAGCAGTGTGACAGGTTTGAAGGGGGCCAAAAACATTCAGTACTTC. Amino acids: CASSVTGLKGAKNIQYF.

DNA for the CDR3: TGCAGCGTTGGGTCCCCAGGGGTGAACACTGAAGCTTTCTTT. Protein: CSVGSPGVNTEAFF. The V and J genes are TRBV29-1 and TRBJ1-1; perhaps TRBD1 as D (6 bases). Trimming removed 4 bases at V and 0 bases at J, with 12 bases between. The CDR3 has 14 amino acids. Germline V lookup: CDR1 SQVTM, CDR2 ANQGSEA.

This chain uses TRBV7-2 with TRBJ2-2; D gene unclear. The ends were cut back, 1 base at V and 4 bases at J, with 19 bases in the middle. Per the germline V gene, CDR1 is SGHTA and CDR2 is FQGNSA. The CDR3 spans 18 residues. CDR3 region: CASSLGEITLRGTGELFF. CDR3 in DNA: TGTGCCAGCAGCTTAGGAGAGATTACCCTTCGAGGCACCGGGGAGCTGTTTTTT.

J is TRBJ2-3 and V is TRBV7-8, with D unresolved. CDR1 and CDR2 from the germline V gene are SGHVS and FQNEAQ. CDR3 length equals 17 residues. The V gene lost 5 bases and the J gene lost 1 base, with 19 bases spanning the gap. The chain's CDR3 is CASSLTRWPTGTDTQYF. The CDR3 DNA follows: TGTGCCAGCAGCCTGACTCGTTGGCCTACCGGCACAGATACGCAGTATTTT. The variable domain in full, with the rest retrieved from reference TRBV7-8 and TRBJ2-3, is GAGVSQSPRYKVAKRGQDVALRCDPISGHVSLFWYQQALGQGPEFLTYFQNEAQLDKSGLPSDRFFAERPEGSVSTLKIQRTQQEDSAVYLCASSLTRWPTGTDTQYFGPGTRLTVL.

The gene calls are TRBV9 and TRBJ1-4, with 7 bases fitting TRBD1. Germline-derived CDR1 and CDR2 are SGDLS and YYNGEE. Germline trimming cut 2 bases from V and 2 bases from J; bases unmatched to any gene: 0. CDR3 size: 14 residues. CDR3 in DNA: TGTGCCAGCAGCGTGGGACAGACTAATGAAAAACTGTTTTTT. It is translated as CASSVGQTNEKLFF.

This chain's CDR3 is CASSYSNYGYTF. The CDR3 region has the DNA TGTGCCAGCAGTTACAGTAACTATGGCTACACCTTC. The chain couples TRBV13 to TRBJ1-2, with D uncertain. Germline CDR1 PRHDT, CDR2 FYEKMQ (reference sequence). The CDR3 length is 12 residues. With 6 bases removed from V and 1 base from J, the gap between germline ends came to 6 bases. The complete variable domain, with remaining parts taken from reference TRBV13 and TRBJ1-2, reads AAGVIQSPRHLIKEKRETATLKCYPIPRHDTVYWYQQGPGQDPQFLISFYEKMQSDKGSIPDRFSAQQFSDYHSELNMSSLELGDSALYFCASSYSNYGYTFGSGTRLTVV.

The chain employs TRBV27 and TRBJ1-3, with D perhaps TRBD1 (5 bases). V was shortened by 3 bases and J by 4 bases, with 10 bases between the two germline ends. The germline CDR1 and CDR2 sequences are MNHEY and SMNVEV (reference sequence). The CDR3 sequence is 14 residues long. The DNA of the CDR3 is TGTGCCAGCAGTTTGAACAGGCTCGGAAACACCATATATTTT. It encodes CASSLNRLGNTIYF.

The rearrangement uses TRBV5-4 and TRBJ2-7, with 10 nucleotides matching TRBD2. The trim removed 4 bases at V and 6 bases at J, leaving 13 bases unmatched. The CDR3 spans 16 residues. The germline CDR1 and CDR2 sequences are SGHNT and YYREEE (reference sequence). CDR3: CASSRKLSGRLSEQYF. In DNA, the CDR3 is TGTGCCAGCAGCCGGAAGCTTAGCGGGAGGCTCTCCGAGCAGTACTTC. Looking up the rest from reference TRBV5-4 and TRBJ2-7 gives the full variable domain: ETGVTQSPTHLIKTRGQQVTLRCSSQSGHNTVSWYQQALGQGPQFIFQYYREEENGRGNFPPRFSGLQFPNYSSELNVNALELDDSALYLCASSRKLSGRLSEQYFGPGTRLTVT.

The chain employs TRBV15 and TRBJ2-7, with unresolved D. Germline lookup yields CDR1 LNHNV and CDR2 YYDKDF (reference sequence). There are 13 residues in the CDR3. Trimming left V 1 base short and J 3 bases short, with 7 bases between. CDR3 amino acids: CATSRVLGYEQYF. The CDR3 region has the DNA TGTGCCACCAGCAGAGTCTTAGGCTACGAGCAGTACTTC.

The chain employs TRBV6-5 and TRBJ2-7; D uncertain. The CDR3 contains 14 residues. Germline V gives CDR1 MNHEY, CDR2 SVGAGI. Trimming cost V 0 bases and J 4 bases, with 10 bases left between them. The CDR3 sequence: CASSYSKPGYEQYF. The CDR3 DNA sequence: TGTGCCAGCAGTTACTCGAAGCCCGGGTACGAGCAGTACTTC.